The 22 T cell receptor beta chains below were found in one sample sequenced in a study of CD8 T cells in Susac syndrome. Random hexamers served to reverse transcribe roughly 0.45 to 1 ug RNA. MiXCR was run by TCRdb on the immunoSEQ multiplex PCR reads, yielding one entry per CDR3 protein. The sample has approximately 230,000 distinct CDR3 sequences; roughly 95% are singletons. Specimen: CD4+ T cells from PBMCs. The receptors here all came from a human donor with multiple sclerosis.

J is TRBJ2-1 and V is TRBV3-1; TRBD2 aligns across 14 bases. Trimming at V came to 4 bases and at J to 1 base, leaving 9 bases not matched to a gene. Per germline, CDR1 LGHDT and CDR2 YNNKEL (reference sequence). The CDR3 has 19 residues. The CDR3 nucleotides are TGTGCCAGCAGCCGAGGGACTAGCGGGAGCGCCTTGTCCTACAATGAGCAGTTCTTC. This sequence encodes CASSRGTSGSALSYNEQFF.

The chain is built from TRBV7-9 and TRBJ1-2; possible D gene TRBD1, 6 bases. The germline gives CDR1 SEHNR, CDR2 FQNEAQ (reference sequence). The CDR3 totals 14 residues. V lost 1 base, J lost 8 bases, and 14 bases lay in between. The chain's CDR3 is CASSLGGGLIGYTF. The CDR3 DNA reads as TGTGCCAGCAGCTTAGGAGGGGGACTCATCGGCTACACCTTC. The whole variable domain, remainder taken from reference TRBV7-9 and TRBJ1-2, is DTGVSQNPRHKITKRGQNVTFRCDPISEHNRLYWYRQTLGQGPEFLTYFQNEAQLEKSRLLSDRFSAERPKGSFSTLEIQRTEQGDSAMYLCASSLGGGLIGYTFGSGTRLTVV.

A remark on this clonotype: One end of the junction is discordant with germline, which a read error may explain. CDR3 bases: TGCGCCAGCAGCTTCGGGGAAACTGAAGTTTTCTTT. Translating it yields CASSFGETEVFF. J is TRBJ1-1 and V is TRBV5-1; D gene unclear. Germline V gives CDR1 SGHRS, CDR2 YFSETQ. CDR3 size: 12 residues.

A single count supports this clonotype. V and J are TRBV11-2 and TRBJ2-1, with D maybe TRBD1 (7 bases). This CDR3 has 16 residues. Trimming took off 1 base at V and 2 bases at J, with 12 bases between the two ends. Germline V CDR1 and CDR2: SGHAT, FQNNGV. This CDR3 is CASSLVGGGPYNEQFF. The CDR3, as DNA: TGTGCCAGCAGCTTAGTAGGAGGGGGCCCCTACAATGAGCAGTTCTTC.

This chain connects TRBV10-3 to TRBJ2-7, with D possibly being TRBD1 or TRBD2 (5 bases each). CDR1 is ENHRY, CDR2 SYGVKD, per germline. Trimming took 2 bases from V and 5 from J, leaving 16 bases between them. The CDR3 runs 15 residues. CDR3 nucleotides: TGTGCCATCAGTGAGGGAGGATGGGGGTCGGACGAGCAGTACGTC. This translates into CAISEGGWGSDEQYV.

The V and J genes are TRBV29-1 and TRBJ2-2; tentative D call: TRBD1 (5 bases). Germline assignment: CDR1 SQVTM and CDR2 ANQGSEA. This CDR3 has 11 residues. This chain's CDR3 is CSGQNTGELFF. CDR3 nucleotide sequence: TGCTCCGGACAGAACACCGGGGAGCTGTTTTTT.

The chain's CDR3 is CASRKARGNSNQPQHF. As DNA, the CDR3 is TGTGCCAGCCGTAAAGCCAGGGGGAATAGCAATCAGCCCCAGCATTTT. The chain employs TRBV2 and TRBJ1-5; 7 bases align to TRBD1. This CDR3 has 16 amino acids. V dropped 8 bases and J dropped 0; count of bases not matched to a gene: 10. Germline CDR1 SNHLY, CDR2 FYNNEI.

This chain connects TRBV14 to TRBJ1-2; no reliable D call. Between the trimmed V and J ends, which lost 0 bases and 11 bases, there was a span of 13 bases. The CDR3 has 13 residues. Germline-derived CDR1 and CDR2 are SGHDN and FVKESK. The CDR3 bases are TGTGCCAGCAGCCAAGACACGGGTCTGAGGTACACCTTC. Protein product: CASSQDTGLRYTF.

The V call is TRBV16, the J call TRBJ1-2, with D possibly TRBD1 on 5 matching bases. The CDR3 totals 12 residues. V lost 0 bases and J 6 bases, leaving 5 bases between the germline ends. Germline lookup yields CDR1 KGHSY and CDR2 FQNENV. The CDR3 is CASSQSGDGYTF. CDR3 DNA sequence: TGTGCCAGCAGCCAATCGGGGGATGGCTACACCTTC.

The V call is TRBV6-2 or TRBV6-3, the J call TRBJ2-7; unclear D gene. Germline values: CDR1 MNHEY, CDR2 SVGEGT. This CDR3 is built from 16 residues. V lost 5 bases and J 2 bases, leaving 19 bases between the germline ends. The CDR3 sequence: CASSPTVLRWPYEQYV. In nucleotides, the CDR3 is TGTGCCAGCAGTCCAACAGTGCTCAGGTGGCCCTACGAGCAGTACGTC.

The chain recombines TRBV6-2 or TRBV6-3 with TRBJ1-3; 7 bases match TRBD1. The CDR3 extends over 15 amino acids. Germline-derived CDR1 and CDR2 are MNHEY and SVGEGT. Trimming removed 2 bases from V and 0 bases from J; junction bases left unmatched: 1. The CDR3 protein is CASSYGTVSGNTIYF. The CDR3 bases are TGTGCCAGCAGTTACGGGACAGTCTCTGGAAACACCATATATTTT.

Written as DNA, the CDR3 is TGTGCCAGCAGTAGCGGGAGGACCTACAATGAGCAGTTCTTC. Residues: CASSSGRTYNEQFF. The chain links TRBV2 to TRBJ2-1; 9 bases are a match to TRBD2. V gave up 5 bases and J gave up 2 bases; unmatched junction bases: 1. The CDR3 loop spans 14 amino acids. Germline V gives CDR1 SNHLY, CDR2 FYNNEI.

This clonotype showed up just once. The V gene is TRBV27, the J gene TRBJ2-1; a possible D gene is TRBD2 (6 bases). Trimming removed 7 bases from V and 0 bases from J, with 13 bases in between. The germline V gene has CDR1 MNHEY and CDR2 SMNVEV (reference sequence). The CDR3 extends over 15 amino acids. For the CDR3, the DNA is TGTGCCAGCAAAGGGGCGGGGAGCTCCTACAATGAGCAGTTCTTC. Amino acid sequence: CASKGAGSSYNEQFF.

The V and J genes are TRBV7-2 and TRBJ2-7; D ambiguous. V was trimmed by 0 bases and J by 3 bases, leaving 9 bases between them. Looked up from germline, CDR1 is SGHTA and CDR2 is FQGNSA. CDR3 length: 14 amino acids. The CDR3 bases are TGTGCCAGCAGCTTAGCACGGCAGAGCTACGAGCAGTACGTC. This codes for CASSLARQSYEQYV.

The chain employs TRBV28 and TRBJ1-1; 8 bases match TRBD1. This CDR3 region has 13 residues. CDR1 is MDHEN, CDR2 SYDVKM, per germline. The trim removed 5 bases at V and 12 bases at J, leaving 11 bases unmatched. In DNA form, the CDR3 reads TGTGCCAGCAGTAGAGGAGGGACAGGAAAACCTTTCTTT. Amino acids: CASSRGGTGKPFF.

The V call is TRBV7-2, the J call TRBJ2-1; 11 bases agree with TRBD2. Losses at the gene ends were 3 bases for V and 13 bases for J; bases not matched to a gene: 5. Germline V gene lookup returns CDR1 SGHTA and CDR2 FQGNSA. This CDR3 comprises 13 residues. The CDR3, as DNA: TGTGCCAGCAGCTTTAGCGGGGGGGAGATTCAGTTCTTC. This gives the protein CASSFSGGEIQFF.

The rearrangement joins TRBV3-1 to TRBJ1-2; perhaps TRBD1 as D (5 bases). The CDR3 is made up of 16 amino acids. CDR1 LGHDT and CDR2 YNNKEL come from the germline V gene (reference sequence). The V end was cut by 2 bases, the J end by 7 bases, with 20 bases between. CDR3 sequence (DNA): TGTGCCAGCAGCCAACCAACCGCCCTGGGGGTAACTGGCTACACCTTC. It translates to CASSQPTALGVTGYTF.

The rearrangement uses TRBV6-6 and TRBJ2-7, with D possibly TRBD1 on 6 matching bases. This CDR3 contains 13 residues. In germline, CDR1 is MNHNY, CDR2 SVGAGI (reference sequence). Trimming removed 3 bases at V and 3 bases at J, with 9 bases between. The CDR3 DNA reads TGTGCCAGCAGTTATGGGGGCCTCTACGAGCAGTACTTC. This codes for CASSYGGLYEQYF.

This clonotype was picked up one time. V gene TRBV4-2 combines with J gene TRBJ2-2; TRBD2 agrees at 7 bases. The V gene's germline CDR1 is LGHNA and CDR2 YNFKEQ. CDR3 size: 18 residues. Unmatched junction bases numbered 13, after V lost 0 bases and J lost 6 bases. CDR3 residues: CASSQDRGGLGVSGELFF. CDR3 sequence (DNA): TGTGCCAGCAGCCAAGATCGGGGCGGACTAGGGGTATCCGGGGAGCTGTTTTTT.

The chain is built from TRBV7-6 and TRBJ2-5; 8 positions match TRBD2. J lost 4 bases, V lost 1 base, and 5 bases had no gene match. Germline V gives CDR1 SGHVS, CDR2 FNYEAQ. The CDR3 length is 15 residues. The CDR3 sequence: CASSLDGGLVETQYF. CDR3 DNA sequence: TGTGCCAGCAGCTTAGATGGGGGACTAGTAGAGACCCAGTACTTC.

The rearrangement links TRBV12-5 to TRBJ1-1; no definite D call. Germline V gives CDR1 LGHNT, CDR2 FRNRAP. This CDR3 is 13 amino acids long. Trimming left V 8 bases short and J 8 bases short, with 18 bases between. The CDR3 nucleotides are TGTGCTAGTTCTCCCGTAAAAACAACCGAAGCTTTCTTT. As protein: CASSPVKTTEAFF.

This sequence joins TRBV10-3 and TRBJ2-3, with TRBD2 matching 10 bases. Germline CDR1 and CDR2: ENHRY and SYGVKD. J was trimmed by 0 bases and V by 5 bases; bases with no gene match: 5. This CDR3 has 16 residues. Here the CDR3 DNA reads TGTGCCATCAGTCCGGGACTAGCGTCTAGCACAGATACGCAGTATTTT. Encoded protein: CAISPGLASSTDTQYF.